Listed here are 16 T cell receptor beta chains from one sample, sequenced in a study of vaccination effects on CD4 cells after COVID-19. The ViraFEST assay expanded antigen-specific CD4+ T cells with viral peptide pools before sequencing. Following an approximately 11-day culture, CD4+ T cells were purified. Their recognized antigens are unknown. The protocol was immunoSEQ multiplex PCR, while the TCRdb copy is restricted to in-frame clones and leaves out a portion. The profile shows tens of thousands of clones, 65% to 85% of them singletons. The specimen comprised CD4+ T cells from PBMCs cultured with HCoV-229E spike peptides, sampled before COVID-19 vaccination. The receptor source for this set is a human donor who received a COVID-19 vaccine.

The chain has TRBV6-5 and TRBJ1-2; D is perhaps TRBD1 (5 bases). This CDR3 spans 14 amino acids. V shed 0 bases and J shed 8 bases, with 13 bases lying between them. Germline CDR1 reads MNHEY; CDR2 reads SVGAGI. The CDR3 bases are TGTGCCAGCAGTTACTCGTCGGGGGGGGGAGGCTACACCTTC. It is translated as CASSYSSGGGGYTF.

The V gene is TRBV3-1 (or the pseudogene TRBV3-2), the J gene TRBJ2-2; 8 bases match TRBD2. There are 14 residues in the CDR3. Trimming took 5 bases from V and 7 from J; bases not matched to a gene: 6. Germline V CDR1 and CDR2: LGHDT, YNNKEL (reference sequence). CDR3 DNA sequence: TGTGCCAGCAGCGAGAAACTAGCGGTCGGGGAGCTGTTTTTT. Amino acids: CASSEKLAVGELFF.

This CDR3 reads CSVLAQGVQDTQYF. CDR3 nucleotides: TGCAGCGTACTAGCACAGGGGGTTCAAGATACGCAGTATTTT. V usage is TRBV29-1 and J usage is TRBJ2-3; 8 bases are a match to TRBD1. With V trimmed by 6 bases and J by 5 bases, 10 bases remained unmatched. The CDR3 runs 14 residues. From germline, CDR1 is SQVTM and CDR2 ANQGSEA.

The chain employs TRBV4-1 and TRBJ2-3; no clear D gene. The germline V gene has CDR1 MGHRA and CDR2 YSYEKL. The germline V and J ends were trimmed by 8 bases and 2 bases, with 20 bases remaining between them. This CDR3 has 16 amino acids. The DNA of the CDR3 is TGCGCCAGCGGGCCCTCGGTACGATCGAACACAGATACGCAGTATTTT. Translation: CASGPSVRSNTDTQYF.

V gene TRBV13 combines with J gene TRBJ1-3; D possibly corresponds to TRBD1 (6 bases). The CDR3 is 14 residues long. The V end was cut by 6 bases, the J end by 0 bases, with 9 bases between. Germline CDR1 reads PRHDT; CDR2 reads FYEKMQ (reference sequence). The CDR3 nucleotides are TGTGCCAGCAGTTTACAGGGCTCTGGAAACACCATATATTTT. This translates into CASSLQGSGNTIYF.

V and J are TRBV6-2 or TRBV6-3 and TRBJ2-1, with unresolved D. Trimming left V 5 bases short and J 0 bases short, with 17 bases between. In germline, CDR1 is MNHEY, CDR2 SVGEGT. This CDR3 comprises 17 residues. CDR3 residues: CASSPLWWASSYNEQFF. CDR3 bases: TGTGCCAGCAGTCCGCTATGGTGGGCGAGCTCCTACAATGAGCAGTTCTTC.

The rearrangement links TRBV6-1 to TRBJ2-3; 7 nucleotides match TRBD2. The CDR3 runs 18 residues. CDR1 and CDR2 from the germline V gene are MNHNS and SASEGT. Germline trimming cut 2 bases from V and 1 base from J; bases unmatched to any gene: 12. The CDR3: CASSELTGGERGTDTQYF. The CDR3 nucleotides read TGTGCCAGCAGTGAACTCACTGGGGGGGAGAGGGGCACAGATACGCAGTATTTT.

V and J are TRBV5-1 and TRBJ1-1; 8 positions match TRBD1. Per the germline V gene, CDR1 is SGHRS and CDR2 is YFSETQ. Trimming took 5 bases from V and 1 from J; bases not matched to a gene: 7. This CDR3 region has 15 residues. For the CDR3, the DNA is TGCGCCAGCAGTCTGACAGGGGCCCGGAACACTGAAGCTTTCTTT. This sequence encodes CASSLTGARNTEAFF.

The chain joins TRBV6-5 to TRBJ1-5; TRBD1 is a possible D gene (5 bases). Germline CDR1 MNHEY, CDR2 SVGAGI. The CDR3 spans 12 residues. The V end lost 8 bases, the J end lost 5 bases, and 10 bases lay between the germline ends. The CDR3 loop reads CASVDSYQPQHF. CDR3 coding DNA: TGTGCCAGCGTCGACAGTTATCAGCCCCAGCATTTT.

This clone ranks as medium-sized. This rearrangement joins TRBV24-1 to TRBJ2-1; 8 nucleotides match TRBD2. The CDR3 covers 15 residues. Losses at the gene ends were 6 bases for V and 3 bases for J; bases not matched to a gene: 6. Germline loops: CDR1 KGHDR, CDR2 SFDVKD. Written as DNA, the CDR3 is TGTGCCACCAGTCGGGGGGGCCGAGACTACAATGAGCAGTTCTTC. Translated: CATSRGGRDYNEQFF.

This clone came up a few times. The CDR3 bases are TGTGCCAGCAGCTTAGAAACGCGTGCCGGGGGGGTGGAGCAGTTCTTC. The encoded protein is CASSLETRAGGVEQFF. The chain employs TRBV7-2 and TRBJ2-1; 8 bases are shared with TRBD2. Germline assignment: CDR1 SGHTA and CDR2 FQGNSA. The V and J ends lost 1 base and 10 bases, in that order; junction bases with no gene match: 12. The CDR3 contains 16 residues.

This clone has only one observation. As DNA, the CDR3 is TGTGCCACCTCGGGGGGGCGGGGGGACTCCTACGAGCAGTACTTC. Amino acid sequence: CATSGGRGDSYEQYF. The V gene is TRBV25-1, the J gene TRBJ2-7, with 8 bases lining up with TRBD2. This CDR3 has 15 residues. The germline V gene encodes CDR1 MGHDK and CDR2 SYGVNS. J gave up 0 bases and V 10 bases, and 11 bases lay outside the gene matches.

In regard to this clone: Sequence at one end of the junction differs from germline and may be a read error. The chain links TRBV3-1 (or the pseudogene TRBV3-2) to TRBJ2-1, with no clear D. The CDR3 has 11 residues. The germline V gene has CDR1 LGHDT and CDR2 YNNKEL (reference sequence). The CDR3 protein is CASSQDYQIVF. The CDR3 nucleotides are TGTGCCAGCAGCCAAGATTACCAGATAGTCTTC.

The CDR3 bases are TGTGCCAGCAGTGAAGGGGCCTGGGGAGCGGGGGGGGATACGCAGTATTTT. Its translation: CASSEGAWGAGGDTQYF. This chain connects TRBV25-1 to TRBJ2-3, with 10 bases matching TRBD2. CDR1 MGHDK and CDR2 SYGVNS come from the germline V gene. CDR3 size: 17 residues. The V segment lost 2 bases and the J segment 6 bases; nucleotides outside the gene matches: 11.

The chain has TRBV3-1 (or the pseudogene TRBV3-2) and TRBJ1-5; D gene ambiguous. The CDR3 runs to 13 residues. V was trimmed by 0 bases and J by 4 bases, leaving 4 bases between them. Germline loops: CDR1 LGHDT, CDR2 YNNKEL (reference sequence). CDR3 amino acids: CASSQDWNQPQHF. CDR3 in DNA: TGTGCCAGCAGCCAAGACTGGAATCAGCCCCAGCATTTT.

The chain employs TRBV12-3 or TRBV12-4 and TRBJ2-7, with 15 bases fitting TRBD2. V was clipped by 5 bases and J by 11 bases; unmatched bases: 4. This CDR3 contains 13 residues. CDR3 nucleotide sequence: TGTGCCAGCAGTGGTGGGACTAGCGGGAGGAAGTACTTC. The encoded protein is CASSGGTSGRKYF.